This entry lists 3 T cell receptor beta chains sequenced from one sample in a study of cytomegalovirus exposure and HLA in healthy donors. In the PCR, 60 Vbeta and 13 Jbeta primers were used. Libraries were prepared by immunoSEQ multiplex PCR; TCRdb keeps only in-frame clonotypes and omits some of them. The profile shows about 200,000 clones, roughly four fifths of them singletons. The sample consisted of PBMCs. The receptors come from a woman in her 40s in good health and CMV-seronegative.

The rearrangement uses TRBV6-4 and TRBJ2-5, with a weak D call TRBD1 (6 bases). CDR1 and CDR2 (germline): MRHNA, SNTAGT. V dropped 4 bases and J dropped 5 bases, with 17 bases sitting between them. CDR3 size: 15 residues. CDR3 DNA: TGTGCCAGCAGTGTGGAAAAGGGGGATTATGAGACCCAGTACTTC. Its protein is CASSVEKGDYETQYF.

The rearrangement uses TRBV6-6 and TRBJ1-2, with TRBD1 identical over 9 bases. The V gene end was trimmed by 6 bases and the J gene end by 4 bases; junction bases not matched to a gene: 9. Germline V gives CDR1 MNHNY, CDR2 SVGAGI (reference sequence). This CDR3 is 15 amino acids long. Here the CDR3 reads CASREQGALLYGYTF. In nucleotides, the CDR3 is TGTGCCAGCAGAGAACAGGGGGCGCTTCTCTATGGCTACACCTTC.

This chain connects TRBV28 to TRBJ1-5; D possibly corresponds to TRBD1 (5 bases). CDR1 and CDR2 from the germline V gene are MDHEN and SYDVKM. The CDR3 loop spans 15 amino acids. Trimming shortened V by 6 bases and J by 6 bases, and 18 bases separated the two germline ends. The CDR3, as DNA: TGTGCCAGCAGCTATACAGGACAAGTAGGTCAGCCCCAGCATTTT. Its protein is CASSYTGQVGQPQHF.